This T cell receptor (beta chain) was obtained from a study of T cell changes during pregnancy in multiple sclerosis. This CDR3 region has 15 residues. Germline assignment: CDR1 SGHRS and CDR2 YFSETQ. V gave up 3 bases and J gave up 6 bases; unmatched junction bases: 3. Data came from immunoSEQ multiplex PCR; TCRdb stores just in-frame clones and leaves some out. The sample contains about 48,000 clones, about 90% of which appear only once. This chain uses TRBV5-1 with TRBJ2-1; 13 bases align to TRBD2. This receptor was identified in a female donor with multiple sclerosis, enrolled in a pregnancy study. Sequenced here: CD4+ T cells from peripheral blood mononuclear cells, sampled in the third trimester of pregnancy. The CDR3 nucleotides are TGCGCCAGCAGCTCGGGACTAGCGGGGACCAATGAGCAGTTCTTC. Protein: CASSSGLAGTNEQFF. The complete variable domain, with remaining parts taken from reference TRBV5-1 and TRBJ2-1, reads KAGVTQTPRYLIKTRGQQVTLSCSPISGHRSVSWYQQTPGQGLQFLFEYFSETQRNKGNFPGRFSGRQFSNSRSEMNVSTLELGDSALYLCASSSGLAGTNEQFFGPGTRLTVL.